Listed below are T cell receptor beta chains from one sample, sequenced in a study of blood T cells in healthy people across ages. TCRdb itself ran the 5' RACE reads through MiXCR, one entry per CDR3 protein. Of over a million distinct CDR3 sequences listed, 59% are singletons. The sequenced material came from blood. These receptors all stem from a man younger than 35 in good health. Both conserved end residues are part of each CDR3. A D gene is named only where the DNA matches it firmly. Expanded clones are given a class, and other clones once, few, many or no size at all.

abundance | j_gene | d_gene | v_gene | CDR3aa | CDR3nt
. | TRBJ1-4 | TRBD1 | TRBV4-1 | CASSHRDRNNEKLFF | TGCGCCAGCAGCCACCGGGACAGAAATAATGAAAAACTGTTTTTT
. | TRBJ2-1 | TRBD2 | TRBV3-1 | CASSQSGAGELNEQFF | TGTGCCAGCAGCCAATCCGGCGCGGGGGAACTCAATGAGCAGTTCTTC
. | TRBJ1-1 | . | TRBV15 | CATSRNSQVAEAFF | TGTGCCACCAGCAGGAATTCCCAGGTGGCTGAAGCTTTCTTT
. | TRBJ1-6 | TRBD1 | TRBV7-2 | CASSWTAGGSRNSPLHF | TGTGCCAGCAGTTGGACGGCAGGGGGCTCCAGAAATTCACCCCTCCACTTT
. | TRBJ2-7 | TRBD2 | TRBV20-1 | CSAPPSGSSYEQYF | TGCAGTGCCCCCCCTAGCGGGTCCTCCTACGAGCAGTACTTC
. | TRBJ2-2 | . | TRBV29-1 | CSVEDRSGNSLITGELFF | TGCAGCGTTGAAGATCGGAGTGGTAATAGCTTAATCACCGGGGAGCTGTTTTTT
few | TRBJ2-6 | . | TRBV7-8 | CAISPGRTASGANVLTF | TGTGCCATCTCGCCGGGACGGACTGCCTCTGGGGCCAACGTCCTGACTTTC
few | TRBJ2-7 | TRBD2 | TRBV20-1 | CSARWREEGSYEQYF | TGCAGTGCTAGATGGCGGGAGGAGGGGTCCTACGAGCAGTACTTC
. | TRBJ1-3 | . | TRBV20-1 | CSALTTGWWGNTIYF | TGCAGTGCACTCACCACAGGGTGGTGGGGAAACACCATATATTTT
. | TRBJ2-3 | . | TRBV7-2 | CASSRGPGGQVDTQYF | TGTGCCAGCAGTCGAGGACCGGGGGGCCAGGTGGATACGCAGTATTTT
few | TRBJ2-7 | . | TRBV13 | CASSLSAPPYEQYF | TGTGCCAGCAGCTTGAGTGCTCCACCTTACGAGCAGTACTTC
. | TRBJ2-7 | . | TRBV7-8 | CASSSGISEQYF | TGTGCCAGCAGCTCCGGGATCTCCGAGCAGTACTTC
. | TRBJ1-2 | TRBD1 | TRBV9 | CASSVEGTGSLYGYTF | TGTGCCAGCAGCGTAGAAGGGACAGGGTCTTTGTATGGCTACACCTTC
once | TRBJ2-1 | TRBD1 | TRBV20-1 | CSAMGPRQGYNEQFF | TGCAGTGCTATGGGTCCGAGACAGGGATACAATGAGCAGTTCTTC
few | TRBJ2-1 | TRBD2 | TRBV28 | CASTHREGNEQFF | TGTGCCAGCACCCATAGGGAGGGCAATGAGCAGTTCTTC
few | TRBJ2-6 | . | TRBV6-1 | CASTAITSGANVLTF | TGTGCCAGCACCGCGATAACTTCTGGGGCCAACGTCCTGACTTTC
. | TRBJ2-1 | . | TRBV5-1 | CVSSLVGRGGNEQFF | TGCGTCAGCAGCTTGGTGGGGCGAGGCGGCAATGAGCAGTTCTTC
. | TRBJ2-3 | . | TRBV5-1 | CASTPGGEVPDTQYF | TGCGCCAGCACTCCCGGGGGAGAGGTCCCAGATACGCAGTATTTT
. | TRBJ2-1 | TRBD2 | TRBV10-2 | CASSESRTSVPYNEQFF | TGCGCCAGCAGTGAGTCGAGAACTAGCGTCCCCTACAATGAGCAGTTCTTC
few | TRBJ2-5 | TRBD2 | TRBV7-2 | CASSQGTSGGQETQYF | TGTGCCAGCAGCCAGGGCACTAGCGGGGGGCAAGAGACCCAGTACTTC
. | TRBJ1-6 | . | TRBV7-9 | CASSLAQLSPLHF | TGTGCCAGCAGCTTAGCGCAACTCTCACCCCTCCACTTT
. | TRBJ2-1 | TRBD2 | TRBV20-1 | CSARESGVDNEQFF | TGCAGTGCTAGAGAGAGCGGGGTCGACAATGAGCAGTTCTTC
. | TRBJ1-3 | . | TRBV10-3 | CAISESGGSSGNTIYF | TGTGCCATCAGTGAGTCGGGCGGGAGCTCTGGAAACACCATATATTTT
. | TRBJ2-7 | . | TRBV27 | CASANQGDGYEQYF | TGTGCCAGCGCTAACCAGGGCGATGGGTACGAGCAGTACTTC
. | TRBJ2-7 | TRBD1 | TRBV3-1 | CASSQGTGAGYEQYF | TGTGCCAGCAGCCAAGGGACAGGGGCCGGCTACGAGCAGTACTTC
. | TRBJ2-1 | TRBD2 | TRBV9 | CASSVAAGGNEQFF | TGTGCCAGCAGCGTAGCGGCGGGGGGTAATGAGCAGTTCTTC
. | TRBJ2-5 | . | TRBV11-2 | CASSLLVVPASETQYF | TGTGCCAGCAGCTTATTGGTAGTCCCTGCTTCGGAGACCCAGTACTTC
few | TRBJ1-2 | . | TRBV10-3 | CAISDGDGYTF | TGTGCCATCAGTGACGGGGATGGCTACACCTTC
once | TRBJ1-2 | TRBD1 | TRBV6-5 | CASSYQGASGYTF | TGTGCCAGCAGTTACCAGGGGGCCTCTGGCTACACCTTC
. | TRBJ1-1 | TRBD1 | TRBV10-3 | CAISERDRPSEAFF | TGTGCCATCAGTGAGCGGGACAGGCCCTCTGAAGCTTTCTTT
few | TRBJ2-7 | . | TRBV4-1 | CASSQGPRYEQYF | TGCGCCAGCAGCCAAGGTCCGAGATACGAGCAGTACTTC
. | TRBJ1-6 | . | TRBV7-6 | CASSRTTGWSPLHF | TGTGCCAGCAGCCGAACAACCGGGTGGTCACCCCTCCACTTT
. | TRBJ2-1 | TRBD2 | TRBV20-1 | CSARDPTSGGNEQFF | TGCAGTGCTAGAGATCCCACTAGCGGGGGCAATGAGCAGTTCTTC